This note documents a single T cell receptor beta chain sequence. Its specificity is unknown. Treatment here: oral pan-JAK inhibitor, 5-10 mg twice daily. Sorted out of PBMCs were CD4+ T cells and CD8+ T cells. Extracted RNA was reverse transcribed into cDNA, the sequencing template. The repertoire was sequenced with immunoSEQ multiplex PCR; TCRdb's copy has only in-frame clones and lacks some. In the table there are more than 95,000 clones, under 65% of which are singletons. This sample was taken from a study of CD8+ T cells in alopecia areata. Turning to the study itself: Those patients who were treated received oral tofacitinib, which was given at 5 to 10 mg twice daily for moderate-to-severe alopecia areata. Percent of scalp involved defined treated patients' severity scores.

This CDR3 is 12 amino acids long. Deletions cut 7 bases from V and 4 bases from J, with 10 bases between. Germline assignment: CDR1 LNHDA and CDR2 SQIVND (reference sequence). General study results and limits: For patients receiving tofacitinib, scalp clonality and expanded CD8+ clones among the top 100 significantly decreased.

Here the sequenced sample was CD4+ T cells sorted from blood, taken at week 4, from a patient treated with tofacitinib. This chain joins TRBV19 and TRBJ1-2; D perhaps matches TRBD1 (5 bases). This clonotype was sampled from a human donor with alopecia areata. This chain's CDR3 is CASTAQGYGYTF. DNA for the CDR3: TGTGCCAGTACTGCCCAGGGCTATGGCTACACCTTC.